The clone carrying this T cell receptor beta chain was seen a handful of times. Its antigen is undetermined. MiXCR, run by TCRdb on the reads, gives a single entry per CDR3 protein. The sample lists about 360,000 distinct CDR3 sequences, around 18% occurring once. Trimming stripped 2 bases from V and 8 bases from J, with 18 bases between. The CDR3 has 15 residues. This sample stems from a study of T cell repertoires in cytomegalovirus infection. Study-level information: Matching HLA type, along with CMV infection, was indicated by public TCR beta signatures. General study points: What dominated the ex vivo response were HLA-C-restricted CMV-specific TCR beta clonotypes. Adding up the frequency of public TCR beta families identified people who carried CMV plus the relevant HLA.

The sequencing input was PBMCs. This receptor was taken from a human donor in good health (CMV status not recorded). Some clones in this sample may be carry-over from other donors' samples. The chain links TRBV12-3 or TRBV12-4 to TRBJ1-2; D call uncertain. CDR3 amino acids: CASSLMRGGSGGYTF. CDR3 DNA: TGTGCCAGCAGTTTAATGCGGGGAGGGTCCGGCGGCTACACCTTC.